This T cell receptor beta chain was sequenced for a study of CXCR3-negative and CXCR3-positive naive CD8 T cells. Study outcomes and limitations: When CXCR3-positive naive cells were set against CXCR3-negative naive cells, the former had more hydrophobic TRB CDR3s.

Cells that were CD45RO-CCR7+CD27+CD95- constituted naive CD8+ T cells. UMI-labeled TRB cDNA libraries were prepared by 5' RACE. TCRdb reprocessed the 5' RACE reads and keeps a single row for each CDR3 protein, giving no DNA. This sample's table has fewer than 140,000 distinct CDR3 sequences. Details on this clonotype: Its antigen is not known.

The sample was naive CXCR3+ CD8+ T cells from blood. Subset noted: CD45RO-CCR7+CD27+CD95- naive CD8+ T cells expressing CXCR3 (TNR3+). The clonotype originates from a human donor in good health. Some clones in this sample may be carry-over from other donors' samples.

The CDR3 region is CSVEGPQSGELFF. This chain links TRBV29-1 with TRBJ2-2; without DNA, the TCRdb call of TRBD1 cannot be checked. Germline V gene sequence: CDR1 SQVTM, CDR2 ANQGSEA. CDR3 size: 13 residues.